These 22 T cell receptor beta chains originate from one sample sequenced in a study of blood T cells in healthy people across ages. Primed by a sample-barcoded 5' primer and a J-beta primer mix, a second PCR proceeded for about 6 to 11 cycles. MiXCR, run by TCRdb on the 5' RACE reads, gives a single entry per CDR3 protein. Here the sample spans about 570,000 distinct CDR3 sequences, about 25% being singletons. The sample taken for sequencing was blood. The receptors stem from a woman aged 70-85 years in good health.

This clonotype was seen a handful of times. The junction departs from the called germline gene at one end, perhaps through a read error. This rearrangement joins TRBV4-1 to TRBJ2-5, with 9 bases lining up with TRBD2. The CDR3 extends over 16 amino acids. Germline values: CDR1 MGHRA, CDR2 YSYEKL. The CDR3 region is CVSSQEWGLAVGTQYF. The CDR3 nucleotides read TGCGTCAGCAGCCAAGAGTGGGGACTAGCCGTCGGGACCCAGTACTTC.

This clonotype has more than one count but fewer than ten. The rearrangement uses TRBV7-2 and TRBJ1-4, with D possibly matching TRBD1 (6 bases). Trimming pared 1 base from V and 7 bases from J, leaving 16 bases between. In germline, CDR1 is SGHTA, CDR2 FQGNSA. The CDR3 runs 16 residues. In DNA form, the CDR3 reads TGTGCCAGCAGCTTAGGAGTGGGGGGGGCGGCTGAAAAACTGTTTTTT. Translated, it gives CASSLGVGGAAEKLFF.

The chain has TRBV2 and TRBJ2-1; D is ambiguous. The CDR3 length is 13 residues. Germline-derived CDR1 and CDR2 are SNHLY and FYNNEI. The V end lost 1 base, the J end lost 12 bases, and 13 bases lay between the germline ends. The CDR3 sequence: CASSEEAAGRQFF. DNA for the CDR3: TGTGCCAGCAGTGAAGAGGCGGCAGGACGGCAGTTCTTC.

The V gene is TRBV2, the J gene TRBJ2-7, with D unresolved. The CDR3 sequence is 14 residues long. Germline CDR1 reads SNHLY; CDR2 reads FYNNEI. Trimming cost V 4 bases and J 4 bases, with 14 bases left between them. DNA of the CDR3: TGTGCCAGCAGTGCGGAGCGAACCCTTTACGAGCAGTACTTC. Protein product: CASSAERTLYEQYF.

The chain links TRBV15 to TRBJ1-2; 12 nucleotides match TRBD1. The CDR3 is 16 residues long. Germline V gene sequence: CDR1 LNHNV, CDR2 YYDKDF (reference sequence). J lost 6 bases, V lost 1 base, and 6 bases had no gene match. This chain's CDR3 is CATSRGSGTGGDGYTF. The CDR3 nucleotides are TGTGCCACCAGCAGAGGATCCGGGACAGGGGGCGATGGCTACACCTTC.

The table lists this clonotype with a few counts. The chain combines TRBV2 with TRBJ2-5; TRBD2 matches 9 bases. Unmatched junction bases numbered 5, after V lost 5 bases and J lost 1 base. In germline, CDR1 is SNHLY, CDR2 FYNNEI. The CDR3 sequence is 15 residues long. CDR3 coding DNA: TGTGCCAGCAGTTTTGAGCGGGGGGTCCAAGAGACCCAGTACTTC. The encoded protein is CASSFERGVQETQYF.

The chain joins TRBV4-2 to TRBJ2-1; D uncertain. The V end lost 0 bases, the J end lost 8 bases, and 17 bases lay between the germline ends. The CDR3 has 16 residues. Germline assignment: CDR1 LGHNA and CDR2 YNFKEQ. CDR3 coding DNA: TGTGCCAGCAGCCAAGAACCTCTCTCCGCCCCAGATGAGCAGTTCTTC. Protein sequence: CASSQEPLSAPDEQFF.

This clonotype was detected only a few times. This chain links TRBV11-2 with TRBJ2-3; 14 bases match TRBD2. J was trimmed by 2 bases and V by 4 bases; bases with no gene match: 11. Germline CDR1 SGHAT, CDR2 FQNNGV. This CDR3 spans 19 amino acids. The CDR3 spells CASSSGLAGAARVTDTQYF. CDR3 bases: TGTGCCAGCAGCTCGGGACTAGCGGGGGCCGCAAGGGTCACAGATACGCAGTATTTT.

This sequence joins TRBV7-2 and TRBJ2-5; 9 bases map to TRBD2. This CDR3 is built from 17 residues. Germline assignment: CDR1 SGHTA and CDR2 FQGNSA. V shed 1 base and J 0 bases; nucleotides not matched to a gene: 6. The CDR3 loop is CASSLDRSGGYQETQYF. CDR3 coding DNA: TGTGCCAGCAGCTTAGATCGTAGCGGGGGATACCAAGAGACCCAGTACTTC. Based on the CDR3 plus reference TRBV7-2 and TRBJ2-5, the full variable domain is GAGVSQSPSNKVTEKGKDVELRCDPISGHTALYWYRQSLGQGLEFLIYFQGNSAPDKSGLPSDRFSAERTGGSVSTLTIQRTQQEDSAVYLCASSLDRSGGYQETQYFGPGTRLLVL.

This chain uses TRBV15 with TRBJ1-5; a possible D gene is TRBD1 (5 bases). The CDR3 runs to 16 residues. CDR1 and CDR2 from the germline V gene are LNHNV and YYDKDF (reference sequence). Trimming pared 2 bases from V and 3 bases from J, leaving 14 bases between. The CDR3 sequence is CATSRSGTNSNQPQHF. Written as DNA, the CDR3 is TGTGCCACCAGCAGATCCGGGACCAACTCCAATCAGCCCCAGCATTTT.

This clonotype was detected ten times or more. The J gene is TRBJ1-2, the V gene TRBV28; 9 bases line up with TRBD1. The CDR3 covers 14 residues. The junction had 15 bases not matched to a gene; V was cut back by 6 bases and J by 13 bases. Germline CDR1 reads MDHEN; CDR2 reads SYDVKM. CDR3 protein: CASSLGDRAKGCTF. The CDR3 nucleotides read TGTGCCAGCAGCCTAGGGGACAGGGCGAAAGGGTGCACCTTC.

This clonotype appeared a few times. CDR3 DNA: TGTGCCACCATGGACGTCGGGGAGACCCAGTACTTC. Amino acids: CATMDVGETQYF. J is TRBJ2-5 and V is TRBV12-3 or TRBV12-4; D unresolved. Trimming took off 10 bases at V and 5 bases at J, with 14 bases between the two ends. The length of the CDR3 is 12 residues.

This chain uses TRBV5-1 with TRBJ2-1; 9 bases match TRBD1. The V segment lost 1 base and the J segment 3 bases; nucleotides outside the gene matches: 5. The V gene's germline CDR1 is SGHRS and CDR2 YFSETQ. The CDR3 loop spans 16 amino acids. The CDR3 sequence: CASSLMGQGNYNEQFF. The CDR3 DNA sequence: TGCGCCAGCAGCTTGATGGGACAGGGAAACTACAATGAGCAGTTCTTC.

The V gene is TRBV5-1, the J gene TRBJ2-2, with a tentative D call TRBD2 (5 bases). Trimming stripped 3 bases from V and 1 base from J, with 13 bases between. In germline, CDR1 is SGHRS, CDR2 YFSETQ. This CDR3 has 16 residues. CDR3 DNA sequence: TGCGCCAGCAGCTCAGGACTTCTTCAGAACACCGGGGAGCTGTTTTTT. Protein sequence: CASSSGLLQNTGELFF.

V gene TRBV28 combines with J gene TRBJ2-2; 7 bases align to TRBD2. Trimming cost V 8 bases and J 2 bases; bases outside gene matches: 8. Germline CDR1 and CDR2: MDHEN and SYDVKM. The CDR3 consists of 15 residues. The CDR3 DNA follows: TGTGCCAGCGGGCCCACGGGGGGAAACACCGGGGAGCTGTTTTTT. It encodes CASGPTGGNTGELFF.

The gene calls are TRBV20-1 and TRBJ2-1; D uncertain. Germline-derived CDR1 and CDR2 are DFQATT and SNEGSKA (reference sequence). V dropped 3 bases and J dropped 8 bases, with 8 bases sitting between them. This CDR3 has 11 amino acids. The CDR3 region has the DNA TGCAGTGCTAGGACTTCTTATGAGCAGTTCTTC. This gives the protein CSARTSYEQFF.

V usage is TRBV9 and J usage is TRBJ2-1, with 12 bases fitting TRBD2. The CDR3 is 18 amino acids. CDR1 and CDR2 (germline): SGDLS, YYNGEE. V was pared by 0 bases and J by 7 bases, with 11 bases of the junction left unmatched. The CDR3 is CASSVGASGGAGVNEQFF. CDR3 coding DNA: TGTGCCAGCAGCGTAGGGGCTAGCGGGGGGGCCGGAGTAAATGAGCAGTTCTTC.

The table lists this clonotype with a few counts. The chain employs TRBV5-1 and TRBJ1-6, with 8 bases aligning to TRBD1. The germline V gene has CDR1 SGHRS and CDR2 YFSETQ. This CDR3 region has 15 residues. The V segment lost 3 bases and the J segment 7 bases; nucleotides outside the gene matches: 6. Here the CDR3 reads CASSYATGENSPLHF. CDR3 bases: TGCGCCAGCAGCTATGCGACAGGGGAAAATTCACCCCTCCACTTT.

This chain connects TRBV20-1 to TRBJ1-2, with 7 positions matching TRBD1. Germline CDR1 DFQATT, CDR2 SNEGSKA (reference sequence). With 4 bases clipped from V and 4 bases from J, the junction kept 12 bases outside the gene matches. The CDR3 has 15 residues. The CDR3 spells CSANPGAGGIYGYTF. CDR3 DNA sequence: TGCAGTGCTAACCCCGGGGCAGGGGGTATCTATGGCTACACCTTC.

The rearrangement uses TRBV7-9 and TRBJ2-1; D not resolved. The CDR3 runs to 15 residues. Germline assignment: CDR1 SEHNR and CDR2 FQNEAQ (reference sequence). V gave up 6 bases and J gave up 0 bases, with 12 bases separating them. CDR3 residues: CASRFSTSSYNEQFF. In nucleotides, the CDR3 is TGTGCCAGCAGGTTTTCCACCAGCTCCTACAATGAGCAGTTCTTC. The whole variable domain, remainder taken from reference TRBV7-9 and TRBJ2-1, is DTGVSQNPRHKITKRGQNVTFRCDPISEHNRLYWYRQTLGQGPEFLTYFQNEAQLEKSRLLSDRFSAERPKGSFSTLEIQRTEQGDSAMYLCASRFSTSSYNEQFFGPGTRLTVL.

This clonotype was observed a few times. The chain recombines TRBV6-2 or TRBV6-3 with TRBJ2-1; TRBD2 matches at 11 bases. The J call may be mistaken, given a closer DNA end match to TRBJ2-5. Germline CDR1 MNHEY, CDR2 SVGEGT. The CDR3 sequence is 17 residues long. The CDR3 bases are TGTGCCAGCAGTTACTCGATACTAGCGGGGGCCGGAGAGACCCAGTACTTC. Translated: CASSYSILAGAGETQYF.

V and J are TRBV7-9 and TRBJ2-2; D is undetermined. V was trimmed by 5 bases and J by 0 bases, leaving 13 bases between them. The CDR3 is made up of 16 amino acids. Germline V gene lookup returns CDR1 SEHNR and CDR2 FQNEAQ (reference sequence). CDR3 residues: CASSPTGYSNTGELFF. Written as DNA, the CDR3 is TGTGCCAGCAGCCCCACGGGCTACTCGAACACCGGGGAGCTGTTTTTT.